A single sample is the source of the 6 T cell receptor beta chains below, sequenced in a study of blood T cell repertoires in COVID-19. The data were produced by immunoSEQ multiplex PCR, yet TCRdb's version contains in-frame clones alone and is incomplete. The top ten clones hold around 2.6% of a sample with some 320,000 clones, under 95% of them seen once. The specimen was PBMCs or T cells enriched from blood (not recorded which). The receptors derive from a man in his sixties who had recovered from COVID-19.

This chain links TRBV25-1 with TRBJ2-2; TRBD2 matches 12 bases. This CDR3 comprises 16 residues. CDR1 MGHDK and CDR2 SYGVNS come from the germline V gene. The V gene end was trimmed by 7 bases and the J gene end by 5 bases; junction bases not matched to a gene: 8. CDR3 in DNA: TGTGCCAGCAAGCCCACCGGGACTAGCGGGACCGGGGAGCTGTTTTTT. Translated: CASKPTGTSGTGELFF.

This chain connects TRBV5-1 to TRBJ1-1; 8 nucleotides line up with TRBD1. This CDR3 spans 14 amino acids. V shed 2 bases, J shed 3 bases, and the junction held 3 bases outside the gene matches. Germline CDR1 SGHRS, CDR2 YFSETQ. CDR3 sequence: CASSFDRGYTEAFF. The CDR3 coding sequence is TGCGCCAGCAGCTTCGACAGGGGTTACACTGAAGCTTTCTTT.

V gene TRBV10-2 combines with J gene TRBJ1-2; D call uncertain. Germline-derived CDR1 and CDR2 are WSHSY and SAAADI. The CDR3 is 14 amino acids. V lost 4 bases and J 0 bases, leaving 9 bases between the germline ends. The CDR3 nucleotides read TGCGCCAGCAGTGTGGCAGGCGCTAACTATGGCTACACCTTC. Its protein is CASSVAGANYGYTF.

The J gene is TRBJ1-1, the V gene TRBV3-1 (or the pseudogene TRBV3-2); D possibly corresponds to TRBD1 (5 bases). Germline V CDR1 and CDR2: LGHDT, YNNKEL (reference sequence). CDR3 length equals 16 residues. The germline V and J ends were trimmed by 0 bases and 1 base, with 12 bases remaining between them. The CDR3 sequence: CASSQDVGRGNTEAFF. CDR3 nucleotide sequence: TGTGCCAGCAGCCAAGATGTGGGGCGGGGGAACACTGAAGCTTTCTTT.

The genes are TRBV24-1 and TRBJ2-1, with TRBD2 identical over 7 bases. V lost 9 bases to trimming and J lost 12 bases; unmatched junction nucleotides: 13. CDR3 length: 13 amino acids. CDR1 and CDR2 from the germline V gene are KGHDR and SFDVKD. The chain's CDR3 is CATAMGREFMQFF. Written as DNA, the CDR3 is TGTGCCACCGCAATGGGGCGGGAGTTCATGCAGTTCTTC.

J is TRBJ1-1 and V is TRBV5-1, with D possibly being TRBD1 (5 bases). The V end lost 1 base, the J end lost 4 bases, and 17 bases lay between the germline ends. Germline V lookup: CDR1 SGHRS, CDR2 YFSETQ. This CDR3 is built from 16 residues. In DNA, the CDR3 is TGCGCCAGCAGCTTGTATCTGAGTCAGGGCAGCACTGAAGCTTTCTTT. Its translation is CASSLYLSQGSTEAFF.